This T cell receptor beta chain was recovered during a study of blood T cells in healthy people across ages (dated by TCRdb to 2013 to 2016). For the wider study: In model experiments, template switching captured about one uniquely barcoded TCR beta cDNA molecule for every two T cells. The donors were split into four age groups: young (average 16 years), middle-aged (39), aged (around 67) and long-lived (more than 80). For two donors (one aged 18 to 30 and one aged 80 or older), the study analyzed two additional independent replicas of 1 million unique cDNA reads from the same blood draw. Age-related changes in TCR beta repertoire diversity were measured in the study by deep sequencing normalized with unique cDNA molecular identifiers.

Donors were 39 systemically healthy Caucasian individuals from Russia aged roughly 6 to 90 years. Each donor gave ten milliliters of peripheral blood, collected into EDTA-treated Vacutainer tubes. Ficoll-Paque density-gradient centrifugation was used to isolate PBMCs, with at least 6 million obtained per sample. Total RNA, at least 6 micrograms per sample, was extracted from PBMCs with Trizol reagent. For every donor, an aliquot of PBMCs went through flow cytometry to measure the percentages of naive CD45RAhigh/CD27high T cells. Reading from cysteine to phenylalanine, the CDR3 counts 17 amino acids. The retained sequence is limited to the CDR3, 51 bases, with the frame set at the first base. Ends trimmed: V by 6 bases, J by 2 bases; bases unmatched to a gene: 5. The germline V gene (reference sequence) provides CDR1 MNHEY and CDR2 SMNVEV. Library preparation was by 5' RACE. TCRdb shows the sequencer as Illumina HiSeq 2500. A second PCR of roughly 7 to 11 cycles was run with a J-beta primer mix and a sample-barcoded 5' primer. Each TCR beta cDNA molecule received a unique molecular identifier from a template-switch 5' adaptor carrying 12 random nucleotides. At least 3 million CDR3-containing paired-end reads were obtained from each sample. All of the RNA was converted into first-strand cDNA using the Mint cDNA synthesis kit, with a TRBC-specific oligonucleotide serving as the primer. After uracil-DNA glycosylase treatment, a first 18-cycle PCR used universal primers M1SS and BC2_uni_R on all cDNA. From the authors' description of their analysis: Normalization of each sample was performed by random selection of 1 million high-quality reads, each carrying a distinct molecular identifier. Instead of being binned into consensus sequences, reads with shared molecular identifiers were discarded. MiTCR, with a Q25 quality threshold and the strictest error-elimination algorithm, was used for CDR3 identification, clonotype clustering and error correction. A nonparametric unseen species model with Euler transformation was used to estimate a lower bound on total TCR beta diversity. Using fastp at Q25 and MiXCR, TCRdb reprocessed the public reads and kept productive beta chains. Entries are consolidated by CDR3 protein sequence, retaining the most common genes and DNA. TCRdb, not the authors, supplied the V and J calls. This sample gives some 940,000 distinct CDR3 sequences in total; about 28% of them show up just once. 9.5% to 13% of the sample goes to the ten largest clones.

The sample holds many counts of this clonotype. The specificity of this receptor is unknown. The sample holds no much larger clone one base away, and base qualities are not on file. On the study overall, not on this receptor specifically: Donor CMV infection status was unknown, potentially confounding age-related changes in expanded clonotypes. Observed TCR beta diversity per million T cells fell roughly linearly with age, and a significant reduction was already apparent by age around 40. Estimates of total diversity based on one million sequenced T cells were regarded as lower bounds and as underestimates. Compared with the aged group, the long-lived group had more naive CD4+ T cells, fewer expanded clones and increased TCR diversity, suggesting age selection. Bulk unsorted PBMC profiling prevented conclusive comparison of naive and antigen-experienced compartments. A strong correlation was found between observed TCR beta diversity and the percentage of naive T cells measured by flow cytometry.

This sample was shared with a second study, whose subject was T cells of mothers and their children. Reported in the second study: Nine systemically healthy Caucasian individuals, comprising three mothers and their six children, were included as donors. cDNA synthesis consumed the entire amount of extracted RNA, loaded at approximately 1.6 ug RNA in each 15 ul reaction. In the second PCR, the M1S primer added sample barcodes and 2-4 random nucleotides. Over 8.5 million TCR beta CDR3 reads were obtained for each mother, and about 3 million reads were obtained for each child. Thymic selection similarly shapes TCR recombination output in related and unrelated pairs, with minor effect from inherited differences. Normalized repertoire overlap in related mother-child pairs was always slightly higher than in unrelated mother-child pairs, but the difference was never significant. Persistent microchimeric T cell clones were not detected, at a sensitivity of approximately 98 clones per million clonotypes. In the study, deep NGS was used to compare the TCR beta repertoires of mothers and children, and features distinguishing related mother-child pairs from unrelated individuals were sought. The mean age was about 37 +/- 4 years for the mothers and approximately 11 +/- 4 years for the children. After adapters were ligated using NEBNext reagents, the libraries underwent 100+100 nt paired-end sequencing on an Illumina HiSeq 2000. To prevent cross-contamination, the mother and child libraries were prepared a month apart and were sequenced in separate runs. For each donor, somewhere between about 450,000 and 2,200,000 distinct TCR beta clonotypes were identified. Naive TCR beta clonotypes were estimated from low-frequency clonotypes matched to each donor's FACS-determined naive share, without sorting.

Sequencing used blood. The sequence is built from TRBV27 and TRBJ2-6; 12 central nucleotides agree with TRBD1. The source is a woman between 40 and 55 years old in good health. Here the CDR3 is given as CASSHRDRGPGANVLTF. The nucleotide sequence reads TGTGCCAGCAGCCACCGGGACAGGGGGCCTGGGGCCAACGTCCTGACTTTC.